A selection of T cell receptor beta chains follows, all from one sample in a study of blood T cells in healthy people across ages. TCRdb used MiXCR to reprocess the 5' RACE reads, holding one entry per CDR3 protein. The repertoire includes some 1.7 million distinct CDR3 sequences, 28% of them detected once, and 7.7% sits in the top ten. Sequenced input: blood. The receptors were sampled from a woman in her twenties or thirties in good health. CDR3s include the opening cysteine and the closing phenylalanine or tryptophan.

V,CDR3
TRBV29-1,CSGSGTGSGTDTQYF
TRBV27,CASRTPLSNEQFF
TRBV7-6,CASSVVAASSYNEQFF
TRBV29-1,CSVGLPGHLNTEAFF
TRBV6-6,CASSYEATSNEQFF
TRBV10-2,CASSDFAGADEQYF
TRBV9,CASSVDAYQETQYF
TRBV3-1,CASSQDWGDRSYTDTQYF
TRBV7-9,CASGQGGEKLFF
TRBV6-5,CASSPLSSTRGYGYTF
TRBV20-1,CSAAGPYYEQYF
TRBV6-6,CASRPLPGTAYSPLHF
TRBV9,CASSADGAPYNEQFF
TRBV20-1,CSARDTRGGTDTQYF
TRBV6-5,CASSRNGQGVNQPQHF
TRBV28,CASSLRGTRTDEQYF
TRBV28,CASSWDRERDGYTF
TRBV4-1,CASSQDSGLAGGQAYNEQFF
TRBV5-1,CASSLGQGIGKNIQYF
TRBV3-1,CASSQEGTLNYGYTF
TRBV7-2,CASSLGRRAINEQFF
TRBV11-2,CASSLYGNNEQFF
TRBV2,CASSESDYGYTF
TRBV11-2,CASSYKTGGTEAFF
TRBV5-1,CASSLEVGTYNEQFF
TRBV15,CATSGAGETQYF
TRBV19,CASSILGLAGGNTYNEQFF
TRBV5-4,CASIRKAQAEGYTF
TRBV2,CASTASGKIRETQYF
TRBV7-9,CASSFDTVGQGEEKLFF
TRBV7-9,CASRVGQGEYEQYF
TRBV28,CASSKMYNEQFF
TRBV2,CASSESGPGTTSYEQYF
TRBV7-2,CASTQAVANVLTF
TRBV29-1,CSVEDPDGQGTYEQYF
TRBV7-8,CASSWGGPADTQYF
TRBV6-6,CASSRPDFFEPQHF
TRBV24-1,CAASDRTSPLPDTQYF
TRBV28,CASSALTGKADTQYF
TRBV7-9,CASIPRDITGGYGYTF